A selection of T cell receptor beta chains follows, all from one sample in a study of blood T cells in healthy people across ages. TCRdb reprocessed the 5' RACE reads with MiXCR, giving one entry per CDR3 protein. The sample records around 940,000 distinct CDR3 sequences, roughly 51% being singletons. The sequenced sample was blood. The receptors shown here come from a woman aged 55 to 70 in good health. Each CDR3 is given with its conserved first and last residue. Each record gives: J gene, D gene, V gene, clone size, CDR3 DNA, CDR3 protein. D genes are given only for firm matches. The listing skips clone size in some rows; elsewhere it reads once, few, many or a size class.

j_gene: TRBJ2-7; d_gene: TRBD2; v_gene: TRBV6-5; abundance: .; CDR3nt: TGTGCCAGCAGCACGGGACTAGCGGGGGGTAAGGACGAGCAGTACTTC; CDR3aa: CASSTGLAGGKDEQYF
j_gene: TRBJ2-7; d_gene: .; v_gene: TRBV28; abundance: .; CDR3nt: TGTGCCAGCAAGCCAGGGGATTCCTACGAGCAGTACTTC; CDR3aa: CASKPGDSYEQYF
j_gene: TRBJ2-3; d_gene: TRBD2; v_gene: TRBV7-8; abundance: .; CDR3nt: TGTGCCAGCAGCTCAGGGATAGCGGGAGGGGCGGCAGATACGCAGTATTTT; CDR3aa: CASSSGIAGGAADTQYF
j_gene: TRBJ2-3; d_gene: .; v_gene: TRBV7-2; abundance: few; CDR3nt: TGTGCCAGCAGTTCCATCCAATTGCGGTGGGATACGCAGTATTTT; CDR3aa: CASSSIQLRWDTQYF
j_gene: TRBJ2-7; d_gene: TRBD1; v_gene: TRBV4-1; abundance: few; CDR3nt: TGCGCCAGCAGCCAAGAAGGGACAGCCTCCTACGAGCAGTACTTC; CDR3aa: CASSQEGTASYEQYF
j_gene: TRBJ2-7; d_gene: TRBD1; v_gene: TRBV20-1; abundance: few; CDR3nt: TGCAGTGCTAGCCCCGGGACAGAAATCTCCTACGAGCAGTACTTC; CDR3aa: CSASPGTEISYEQYF
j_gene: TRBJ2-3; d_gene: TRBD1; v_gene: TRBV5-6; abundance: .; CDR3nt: TGTGCCAGCAGCTTGGAGACAGGGGGGGCAGATACGCGGTATTTT; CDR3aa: CASSLETGGADTRYF
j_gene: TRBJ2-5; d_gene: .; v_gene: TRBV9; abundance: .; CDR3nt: TGTGCCAGCAGCGTATCTGGGGGGCCGGAGACCCAGTACTTC; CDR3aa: CASSVSGGPETQYF
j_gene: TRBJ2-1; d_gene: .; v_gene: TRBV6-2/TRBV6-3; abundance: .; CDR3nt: TGTGCCAGCACCATACAGGGTTTCAATGAGCAGTTCTTC; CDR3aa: CASTIQGFNEQFF
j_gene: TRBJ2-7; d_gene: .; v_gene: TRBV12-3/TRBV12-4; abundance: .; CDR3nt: TGTGCCAGCAGCACACTAGTAACCTCCTACGAGCAGTACTTC; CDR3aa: CASSTLVTSYEQYF
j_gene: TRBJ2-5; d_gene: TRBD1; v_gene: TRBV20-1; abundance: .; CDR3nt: TGCAGTGCACCGGGACAGGGCACAAAGGAGACCCAGTACTTC; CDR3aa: CSAPGQGTKETQYF
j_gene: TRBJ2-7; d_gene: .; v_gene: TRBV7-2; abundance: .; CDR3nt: TGTGCCAGCAGCTTAGTTCAGGTGCAGTACTTC; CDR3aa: CASSLVQVQYF
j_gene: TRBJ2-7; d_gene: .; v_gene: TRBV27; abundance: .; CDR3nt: TGTGCCAGCAGTTTATTCCAGAGCTCCTACGAGCAGTACTTC; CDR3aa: CASSLFQSSYEQYF
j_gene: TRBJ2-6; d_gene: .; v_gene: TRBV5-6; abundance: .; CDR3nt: TGTGCCAGCAGCTTGGCGAAGAGCTCTGGGACCAACGTCCTGACTTTC; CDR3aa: CASSLAKSSGTNVLTF
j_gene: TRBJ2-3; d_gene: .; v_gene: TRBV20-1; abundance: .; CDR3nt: TGCAGTGGGCAGCTAGAGAGCACAGATACGCAGTATTTT; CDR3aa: CSGQLESTDTQYF
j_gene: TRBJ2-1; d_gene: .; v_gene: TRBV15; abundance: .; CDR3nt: TGTGCCACCAGCAGAGATAACAGGACCCCTTGGAATGAACAGTTCTTC; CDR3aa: CATSRDNRTPWNEQFF
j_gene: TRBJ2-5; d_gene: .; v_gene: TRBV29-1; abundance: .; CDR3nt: TGCAGCGTTGATCCCCCAGGGATGGTGGAGACCCAGTACTTC; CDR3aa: CSVDPPGMVETQYF
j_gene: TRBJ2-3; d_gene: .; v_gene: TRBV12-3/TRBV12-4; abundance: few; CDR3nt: TGTGCCAGCAGTTTAGAGGGTGGGGGCAGCACAGATACGCAGTATTTT; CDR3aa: CASSLEGGGSTDTQYF
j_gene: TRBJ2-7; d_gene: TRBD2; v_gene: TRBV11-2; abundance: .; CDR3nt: TGTGCCAGCAGCTCCCCGGTCTTCGCGGGAGAGGACGAGCAGTACTTC; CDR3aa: CASSSPVFAGEDEQYF
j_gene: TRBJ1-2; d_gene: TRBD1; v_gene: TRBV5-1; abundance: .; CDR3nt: TGCGCCAGCAGCGCGGGGACAGAATATGGCTACACCTTC; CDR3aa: CASSAGTEYGYTF
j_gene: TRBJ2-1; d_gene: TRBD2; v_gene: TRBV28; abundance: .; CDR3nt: TGTGCCGGCAGTTTACTAGCGGGAGTATCCTACAATGAGCAGTTCTTC; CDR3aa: CAGSLLAGVSYNEQFF
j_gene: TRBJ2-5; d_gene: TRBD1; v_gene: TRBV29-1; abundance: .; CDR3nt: TGCAGCGTTGCTGAGGGGGCGAAAGGTTCGCAGTACTTC; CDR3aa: CSVAEGAKGSQYF